A selection of T cell receptor beta chains follows, all from one sample in a study of regulatory T cells in long-lasting Graves disease. Each CDR3 protein gets one entry after TCRdb re-called the multiplex PCR reads with MiXCR. The sample lists 350,000 to 500,000 distinct CDR3 sequences, 20% to 25% occurring once. Sequencing used peripheral blood mononuclear cells (PBMCs), obtained when the disease was refractory, from a patient treated with antithyroid drugs. These TCRs come from a female donor with Graves disease. Both conserved end residues are part of each CDR3. The D gene is left open where the match is weak. Clone size appears in some rows only: once, few, many, or a class for an expanded clone.

size | D | J | length | V | DNA | CDR3
- | - | TRBJ2-1 | 11 | TRBV12-3/TRBV12-4 | TGTGCCAGCGGGGGTGGGAACGAGCAGTTCTTC | CASGGGNEQFF
many | TRBD2 | TRBJ2-2 | 13 | TRBV20-1 | TGCAGTGGTCGAGCGGGAGGGACCGGGGAGCTGTTTTTT | CSGRAGGTGELFF
- | TRBD1 | TRBJ2-5 | 16 | TRBV7-8 | TGTGCCAGCAGCTTAGCCCGGGACAGGGCGAGGGAGACCCAGTACTTC | CASSLARDRARETQYF
- | - | TRBJ2-4 | 16 | TRBV10-3 | TGTGCCATCAGTGAGCCGTCAAGGACAGATGGAAACATTCAGTACTTC | CAISEPSRTDGNIQYF
many | - | TRBJ2-5 | 14 | TRBV3-1 | TGTGCCAGCAGCCAAGCGCGGGGCGAAGAGACCCAGTACTTC | CASSQARGEETQYF
many | - | TRBJ1-4 | 14 | TRBV6-1 | TGTGCCAGCAGGGAGGCAAGTCGGACTGAAAAACTGTTTTTT | CASREASRTEKLFF
many | TRBD2 | TRBJ2-5 | 11 | TRBV27 | TGTGCCAGCAGTTTAGGGGGGGCCCAGTACTTC | CASSLGGAQYF
- | - | TRBJ2-3 | 17 | TRBV9 | TGTGCCAGCAGCGTAGCCGTAGCGGAGCCCTCCAAGGATACGCAGTATTTT | CASSVAVAEPSKDTQYF
- | - | TRBJ2-3 | 15 | TRBV28 | TGTGCCAGCAGTTTCGGGGGCGCGTCCACAGATACGCAGTATTTT | CASSFGGASTDTQYF
many | TRBD1 | TRBJ2-7 | 14 | TRBV6-1 | TGTGCCAGCAGCCACAGGGGCTTTGGCTACGAGCAGTACTTC | CASSHRGFGYEQYF
few | TRBD2 | TRBJ2-1 | 15 | TRBV2 | TGTGCCAGCAGTGGGTCTAGCGGGAATTACAATGAGCAGTTCTTC | CASSGSSGNYNEQFF
- | - | TRBJ2-7 | 15 | TRBV7-9 | TGTGCCAGCAGCAAAACAGGGCACTTTGCCTACGAGCAGTACTTC | CASSKTGHFAYEQYF
many | - | TRBJ2-5 | 19 | TRBV2 | TGTGCCAGCAGTGAAGCGTTCAAAAGAAACAGGGTTTCACAAGAGACCCAGTACTTC | CASSEAFKRNRVSQETQYF
few | - | TRBJ1-4 | 13 | TRBV12-3/TRBV12-4 | TGTGCCAGCGTCCGGTCCCTGGGTGAAAAACTGTTTTTT | CASVRSLGEKLFF
- | TRBD1 | TRBJ1-2 | 17 | TRBV24-1 | TGTGCCACCAGTGACCCCACAGGGACAGGGGGCGACTATGGCTACACCTTC | CATSDPTGTGGDYGYTF
many | - | TRBJ2-7 | 15 | TRBV3-1 | TGTGCCAGCAGCCCAACTCCCGACAGGCCCTGGGGGCAGTACTTC | CASSPTPDRPWGQYF
- | TRBD1 | TRBJ1-1 | 14 | TRBV7-9 | TGTGCCAGCAGCCTGACAGGGGTCACCACTGAAGCTTTCTTT | CASSLTGVTTEAFF
many | - | TRBJ1-2 | 16 | TRBV28 | TGTGCCAGCAGTTTAGCCGGAACTACAGAGAACTATGGCTACACCTTC | CASSLAGTTENYGYTF
- | TRBD2 | TRBJ2-3 | 17 | TRBV28 | TGTGCCAGCAGTTTATACGGACTAGCGGGAGCTGGAGATACGCAGTGTTTT | CASSLYGLAGAGDTQCF
- | - | TRBJ2-7 | 15 | TRBV7-2 | TGTGCCAGCAGCTTAGGCCCGCAGGGGACCTACGAGCAGTACTTC | CASSLGPQGTYEQYF
- | TRBD1 | TRBJ1-2 | 13 | TRBV7-2 | TGTGCCAGCAGCACGGACAGGGGGCTTGGCTACACCTTC | CASSTDRGLGYTF
few | - | TRBJ1-4 | 12 | TRBV20-1 | TGCAGTGCTAGCGACAGAGTGGAAAAACTGTTTTTT | CSASDRVEKLFF